Listed here are 16 T cell receptor beta chains from one sample, sequenced in a study of vaccination and CD4 T cells after COVID-19. The assay that was used to sequence DNA from cultured CD4+ T cells was the Oncomine TCR Beta short-read assay. Each CDR3 protein gets one entry after TCRdb re-called the PCR reads with MiXCR. The sample shows roughly 8,400 distinct CDR3 sequences, roughly 73% of them seen only once. Treatment described: approximately 9-day PBMC culture with coronavirus spike peptide pools or control peptides (ViraFEST assay). These receptors' antigens are unknown. The sample consisted of CD4+ T cells from blood, cultured in vitro. These receptors came from a human donor who had recovered from COVID-19.

V and J are TRBV5-1 and TRBJ2-1; possibly TRBD2 for D (6 bases). CDR3 size: 14 residues. Trimming removed 4 bases at V and 10 bases at J, with 18 bases between. The germline CDR1 and CDR2 sequences are SGHRS and YFSETQ. CDR3 nucleotide sequence: TGCGCCAGCAGCATTACCGGGAGTGTACAGGAGCAGTTCTTC. Residues: CASSITGSVQEQFF.

The V and J genes are TRBV20-1 and TRBJ2-5; 7 bases agree with TRBD1. Trimming took 4 bases from V and 4 from J; bases not matched to a gene: 9. The length of the CDR3 is 14 residues. CDR1 is DFQATT and CDR2 is SNEGSKA in the germline V gene (reference sequence). CDR3: CSATRDRATETQYF. Written as DNA, the CDR3 is TGCAGTGCTACCCGGGACAGAGCAACAGAGACCCAGTACTTC.

The chain has TRBV6-5 and TRBJ1-1, with 9 bases lining up with TRBD1. The CDR3 is 14 residues long. CDR1 and CDR2 (germline): MNHEY, SVGAGI. V was clipped by 4 bases and J by 5 bases; unmatched bases: 5. CDR3 residues: CASSSGTGRTEAFF. CDR3 sequence (DNA): TGTGCCAGCAGTTCCGGGACAGGGAGGACTGAAGCTTTCTTT.

V gene TRBV7-2 combines with J gene TRBJ1-2; 11 bases are shared with TRBD1. CDR1 is SGHTA, CDR2 FQGNSA, per germline. The V gene end was trimmed by 5 bases and the J gene end by 8 bases; junction bases not matched to a gene: 13. There are 16 residues in the CDR3. In DNA form, the CDR3 reads TGTGCCAGCAGCATATCCCAGGGACAGGGGGTAGGGGGCTACACCTTC. Amino acid sequence: CASSISQGQGVGGYTF. Full variable domain (rest looked up from reference TRBV7-2 and TRBJ1-2): GAGVSQSPSNKVTEKGKDVELRCDPISGHTALYWYRQSLGQGLEFLIYFQGNSAPDKSGLPSDRFSAERTGGSVSTLTIQRTQQEDSAVYLCASSISQGQGVGGYTFGSGTRLTVV.

The chain recombines TRBV19 with TRBJ1-2; no clear D gene. The length of the CDR3 is 13 residues. Germline lookup yields CDR1 LNHDA and CDR2 SQIVND (reference sequence). V was trimmed by 3 bases and J by 5 bases, leaving 10 bases between them. The CDR3 protein is CASSMGQLYGYTF. CDR3 nucleotides: TGTGCCAGTAGTATGGGCCAGTTATATGGCTACACCTTC.

The V and J genes are TRBV11-3 and TRBJ1-1, with D possibly being TRBD1 (5 bases). The germline V gene has CDR1 SGHNT and CDR2 YENEEA. This CDR3 is built from 15 residues. Trimming removed 4 bases from V and 1 base from J, with 13 bases in between. CDR3 amino acids: CASSSPWGRNTEAFF. In DNA form, the CDR3 reads TGTGCCAGCAGCTCGCCCTGGGGGAGGAACACTGAAGCTTTCTTT.

The chain recombines TRBV6-1 with TRBJ1-6; the D is unclear. Trimming shortened V by 2 bases and J by 7 bases, and 18 bases separated the two germline ends. This CDR3 has 17 amino acids. Germline V gives CDR1 MNHNS, CDR2 SASEGT. This CDR3 is CASSELSDSHVNSPLHF. The CDR3 DNA sequence: TGTGCCAGCAGTGAACTATCAGACTCTCATGTCAATTCACCCCTCCACTTT.

This clonotype has just one count. The chain has TRBV19 and TRBJ1-1, with 7 positions matching TRBD1. The germline gives CDR1 LNHDA, CDR2 SQIVND (reference sequence). V shed 6 bases and J 1 base; nucleotides not matched to a gene: 5. The CDR3 totals 14 residues. The CDR3 loop is CASRTDRENTEAFF. CDR3 nucleotides: TGTGCCAGTAGAACCGACAGGGAGAACACTGAAGCTTTCTTT.

The gene calls are TRBV30 and TRBJ2-7; D uncertain. Germline CDR1 reads GTSNPN; CDR2 reads SVGIG (reference sequence). This CDR3 contains 11 residues. Trimming left V 1 base short and J 0 bases short, with 1 base between. The CDR3 protein is CAWSGSYEQYF. CDR3 in DNA: TGTGCCTGGAGTGGCTCCTACGAGCAGTACTTC.

CDR3 residues: CASSPGGENYGYTF. CDR3 nucleotides: TGTGCCAGCTCTCCCGGCGGGGAAAACTATGGCTACACCTTC. The rearrangement joins TRBV6-1 to TRBJ1-2; D gene ambiguous. Trimming took 8 bases from V and 2 from J, leaving 15 bases between them. Germline lookup yields CDR1 MNHNS and CDR2 SASEGT. This CDR3 is 14 amino acids long.

By frequency in the sample, this clonotype is medium-sized. The chain couples TRBV6-1 to TRBJ1-5, with TRBD1 matching over 7 bases. CDR3 length: 15 amino acids. Germline V gene lookup returns CDR1 MNHNS and CDR2 SASEGT. V dropped 7 bases and J dropped 0; count of bases not matched to a gene: 6. CDR3 coding DNA: TGTGCCAGCATTACAACAGGGGTTAGCAATCAGCCCCAGCATTTT. Amino acids: CASITTGVSNQPQHF.

V gene TRBV27 combines with J gene TRBJ1-6; 8 bases are a match to TRBD1. The trim removed 6 bases at V and 9 bases at J, leaving 7 bases unmatched. CDR3 length: 14 amino acids. Germline CDR1 MNHEY, CDR2 SMNVEV (reference sequence). The CDR3 loop is CASRPGQVGSPLHF. The CDR3 DNA sequence: TGTGCCAGCAGACCGGGACAGGTGGGTTCACCCCTCCACTTT.

The gene calls are TRBV19 and TRBJ1-1; TRBD1 agrees at 7 bases. Trimming cost V 1 base and J 5 bases; bases outside gene matches: 4. Per germline, CDR1 LNHDA and CDR2 SQIVND (reference sequence). The CDR3 is made up of 14 amino acids. CDR3 DNA: TGTGCCAGTAGTATAGCCCAGGGGGAAACTGAAGCTTTCTTT. Protein sequence: CASSIAQGETEAFF.

This clonotype was seen only a few times. The genes are TRBV24-1 and TRBJ2-2; 10 bases match TRBD1. After removal of 9 bases from V and 0 bases from J, the junction contained 3 bases not matched to a gene. This CDR3 has 15 amino acids. Germline V CDR1 and CDR2: KGHDR, SFDVKD. CDR3 in DNA: TGTGCCACCTCTGGACAGGGGGCGAACACCGGGGAGCTGTTTTTT. Translation gives CATSGQGANTGELFF.

CDR3 in DNA: TGTGCCAGCCAGCTAACATATATGAACACTGAAGCTTTCTTT. Encoded protein: CASQLTYMNTEAFF. The genes are TRBV7-9 and TRBJ1-1; D is ambiguous. Germline lookup yields CDR1 SEHNR and CDR2 FQNEAQ (reference sequence). The CDR3 totals 14 residues. Trimming stripped 8 bases from V and 0 bases from J, with 13 bases between.

This clonotype was seen a single time. V and J are TRBV11-3 and TRBJ1-2, with 8 bases aligning to TRBD1. Trimming cost V 5 bases and J 6 bases; bases outside gene matches: 8. The CDR3 consists of 14 residues. Per germline, CDR1 SGHNT and CDR2 YENEEA. The CDR3 DNA reads as TGTGCCAGCAGCCAGGACAGGGTCGAAGATGGCTACACCTTC. Translation: CASSQDRVEDGYTF.